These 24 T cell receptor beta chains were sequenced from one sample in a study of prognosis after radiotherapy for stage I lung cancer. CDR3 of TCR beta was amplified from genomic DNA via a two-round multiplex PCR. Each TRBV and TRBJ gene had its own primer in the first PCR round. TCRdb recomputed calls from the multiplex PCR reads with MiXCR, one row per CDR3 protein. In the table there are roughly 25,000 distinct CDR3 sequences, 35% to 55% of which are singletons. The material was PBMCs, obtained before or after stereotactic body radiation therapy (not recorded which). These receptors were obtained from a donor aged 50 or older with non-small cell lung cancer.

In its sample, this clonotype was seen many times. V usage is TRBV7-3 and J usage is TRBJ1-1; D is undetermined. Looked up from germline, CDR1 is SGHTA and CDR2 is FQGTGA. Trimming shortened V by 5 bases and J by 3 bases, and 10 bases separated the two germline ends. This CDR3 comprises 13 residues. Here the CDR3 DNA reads TGTGCCAGCAGCCGGGAGAAGGACACTGAAGCTTTCTTT. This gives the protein CASSREKDTEAFF.

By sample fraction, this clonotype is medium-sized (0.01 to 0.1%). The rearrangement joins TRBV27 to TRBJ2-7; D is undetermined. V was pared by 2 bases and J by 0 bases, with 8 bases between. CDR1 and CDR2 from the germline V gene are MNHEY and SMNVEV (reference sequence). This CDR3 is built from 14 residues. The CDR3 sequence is CASSLTPSSYEQYF. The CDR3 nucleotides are TGTGCCAGCAGTTTAACCCCGAGCTCCTACGAGCAGTACTTC.

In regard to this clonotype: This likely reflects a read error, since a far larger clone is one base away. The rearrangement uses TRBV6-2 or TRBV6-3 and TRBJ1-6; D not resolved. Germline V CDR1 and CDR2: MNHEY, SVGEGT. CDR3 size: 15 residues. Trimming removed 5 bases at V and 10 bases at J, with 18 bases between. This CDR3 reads CASSEEAASKSPLHF. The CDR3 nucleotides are TGTGCCAGCAGTGAAGAGGCAGCCTCGAAATCACCCCTCCACTTT.

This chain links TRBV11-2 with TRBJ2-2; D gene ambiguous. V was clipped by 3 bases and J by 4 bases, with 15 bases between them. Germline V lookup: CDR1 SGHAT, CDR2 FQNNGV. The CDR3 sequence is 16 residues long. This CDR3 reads CASSFFASRSTGELFF. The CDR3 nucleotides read TGTGCCAGCAGCTTCTTCGCGAGCCGGTCCACCGGGGAGCTGTTTTTT.

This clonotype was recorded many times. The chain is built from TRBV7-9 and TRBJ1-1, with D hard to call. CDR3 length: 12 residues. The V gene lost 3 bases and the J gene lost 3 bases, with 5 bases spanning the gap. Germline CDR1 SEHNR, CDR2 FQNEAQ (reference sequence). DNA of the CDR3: TGTGCCAGCAGCTTCGTTGACACTGAAGCTTTCTTT. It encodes CASSFVDTEAFF.

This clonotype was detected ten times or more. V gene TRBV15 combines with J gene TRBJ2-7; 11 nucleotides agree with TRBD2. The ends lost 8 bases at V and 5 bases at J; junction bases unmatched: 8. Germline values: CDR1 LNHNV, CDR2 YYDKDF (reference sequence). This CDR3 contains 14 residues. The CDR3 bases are TGTGCCACCGGTCGACTAGCGGGATCCCACGAGCAGTACTTC. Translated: CATGRLAGSHEQYF.

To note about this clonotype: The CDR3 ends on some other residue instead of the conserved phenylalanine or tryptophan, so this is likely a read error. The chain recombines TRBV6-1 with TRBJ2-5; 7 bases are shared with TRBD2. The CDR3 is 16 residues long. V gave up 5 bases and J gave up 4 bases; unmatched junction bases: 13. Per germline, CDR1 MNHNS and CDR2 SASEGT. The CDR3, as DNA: TGTGCCAGCAGTTACGGTGGAGAGGGAGGGAGAGAGACCCAGTACTTA. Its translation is CASSYGGEGGRETQYL.

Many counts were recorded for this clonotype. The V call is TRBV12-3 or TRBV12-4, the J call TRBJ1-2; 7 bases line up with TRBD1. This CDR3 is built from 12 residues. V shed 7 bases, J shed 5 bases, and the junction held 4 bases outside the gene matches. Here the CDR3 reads CASNLQGYGYTF. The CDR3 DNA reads TGTGCCAGCAATCTACAGGGGTATGGCTACACCTTC.

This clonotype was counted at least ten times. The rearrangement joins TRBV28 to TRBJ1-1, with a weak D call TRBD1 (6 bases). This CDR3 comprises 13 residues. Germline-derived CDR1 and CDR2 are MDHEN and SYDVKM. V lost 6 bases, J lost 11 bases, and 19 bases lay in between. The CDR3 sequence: CASSLEQGPAAFF. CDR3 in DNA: TGTGCCAGCAGCCTAGAACAGGGACCTGCCGCTTTCTTT.

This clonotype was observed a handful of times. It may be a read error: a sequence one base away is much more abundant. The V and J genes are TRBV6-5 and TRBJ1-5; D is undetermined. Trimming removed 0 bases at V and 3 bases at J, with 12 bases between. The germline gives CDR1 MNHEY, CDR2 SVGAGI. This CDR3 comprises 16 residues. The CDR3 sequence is CASSYSEAGLNQPQHF. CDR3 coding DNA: TGTGCCAGCAGTTACTCAGAGGCCGGACTCAATCAGCCCCAGCATTTT.

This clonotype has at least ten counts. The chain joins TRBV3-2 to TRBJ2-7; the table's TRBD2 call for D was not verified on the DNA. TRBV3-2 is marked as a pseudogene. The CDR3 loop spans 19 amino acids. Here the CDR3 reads CASSAIRGEREESKNEQYF. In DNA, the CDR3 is TGTGCCAGCAGCGCAATTCGGGGGGAGCGGGAGGAATCCAAAAACGAGCAGTACTTC.

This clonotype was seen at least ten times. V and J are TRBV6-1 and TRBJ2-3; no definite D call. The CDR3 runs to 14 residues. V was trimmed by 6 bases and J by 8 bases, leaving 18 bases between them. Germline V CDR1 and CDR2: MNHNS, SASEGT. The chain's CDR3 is CASSPFPSGFTQYF. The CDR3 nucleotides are TGTGCCAGCAGCCCCTTTCCGTCGGGTTTTACGCAGTATTTT.

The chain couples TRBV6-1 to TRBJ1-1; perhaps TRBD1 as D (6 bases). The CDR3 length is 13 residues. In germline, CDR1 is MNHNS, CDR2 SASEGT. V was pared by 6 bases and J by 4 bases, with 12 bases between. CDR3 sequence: CASRNRAATEAFF. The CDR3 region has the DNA TGTGCCAGCAGAAACAGGGCGGCCACTGAAGCTTTCTTT.

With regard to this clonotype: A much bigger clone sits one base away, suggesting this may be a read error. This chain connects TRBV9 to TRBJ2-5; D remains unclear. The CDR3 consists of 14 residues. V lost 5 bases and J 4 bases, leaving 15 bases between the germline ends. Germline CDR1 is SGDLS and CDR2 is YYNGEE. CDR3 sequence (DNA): TGTGCCAGCAGACCCACCCCTGGGCTAGAGACCCAGTACTTC. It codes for CASRPTPGLETQYF.

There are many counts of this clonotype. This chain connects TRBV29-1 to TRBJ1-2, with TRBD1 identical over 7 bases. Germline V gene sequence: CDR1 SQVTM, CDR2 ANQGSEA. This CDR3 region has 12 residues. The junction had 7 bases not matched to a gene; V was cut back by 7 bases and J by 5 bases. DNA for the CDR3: TGCAGCGCCAGGGGGTTTCAATATGGCTACACCTTC. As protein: CSARGFQYGYTF.

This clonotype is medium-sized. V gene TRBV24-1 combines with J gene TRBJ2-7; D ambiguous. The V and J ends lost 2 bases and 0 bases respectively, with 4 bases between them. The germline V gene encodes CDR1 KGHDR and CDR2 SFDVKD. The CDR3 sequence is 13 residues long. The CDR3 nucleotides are TGTGCCACCAGTGATTCCAGCTCCTACGAGCAGTACTTC. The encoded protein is CATSDSSSYEQYF.

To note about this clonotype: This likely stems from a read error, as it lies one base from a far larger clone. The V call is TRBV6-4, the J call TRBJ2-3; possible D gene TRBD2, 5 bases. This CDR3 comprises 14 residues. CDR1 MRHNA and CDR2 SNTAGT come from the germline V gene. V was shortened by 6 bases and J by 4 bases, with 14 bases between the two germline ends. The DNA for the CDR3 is TGTGCCAGCAGGAGACTCGCGGGCTCAGATACGCAGTATTTT. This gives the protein CASRRLAGSDTQYF.

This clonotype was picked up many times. CDR3 protein: CASSYGQDSTDTQYF. The CDR3 bases are TGTGCCAGCAGTTACGGACAGGATAGCACAGATACGCAGTATTTT. The chain joins TRBV6-2 or TRBV6-3 to TRBJ2-3, with 7 bases that match TRBD1. Per the germline V gene, CDR1 is MNHEY and CDR2 is SVGEGT. Trimming took 2 bases from V and 0 from J; bases not matched to a gene: 2. CDR3 length: 15 residues.

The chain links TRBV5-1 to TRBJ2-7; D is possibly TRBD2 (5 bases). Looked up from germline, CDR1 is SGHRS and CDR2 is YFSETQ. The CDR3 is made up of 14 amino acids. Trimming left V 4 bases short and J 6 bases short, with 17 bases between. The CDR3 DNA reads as TGCGCCAGCAGCCCCCAAGTAGCGATGCGCGAGCAGTACTTC. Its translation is CASSPQVAMREQYF.

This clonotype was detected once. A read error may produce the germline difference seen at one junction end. CDR3 protein: CASSSPGLAGSYDQCF. The CDR3 nucleotides are TGTGCCAGCAGTTCCCCCGGACTAGCGGGTTCCTACGATCAGTGCTTC. The rearrangement links TRBV28 to TRBJ2-7, with 11 bases lining up with TRBD2. The germline CDR1 and CDR2 sequences are MDHEN and SYDVKM. The CDR3 extends over 16 amino acids. The full variable domain, completed using reference TRBV28 and TRBJ2-7, is DVKVTQSSRYLVKRTGEKVFLECVQDMDHENMFWYRQDPGLGLRLIYFSYDVKMKEKGDIPEGYSVSREKKERFSLILESASTNQTSMYLCASSSPGLAGSYDQCFGPGTRLTVT.

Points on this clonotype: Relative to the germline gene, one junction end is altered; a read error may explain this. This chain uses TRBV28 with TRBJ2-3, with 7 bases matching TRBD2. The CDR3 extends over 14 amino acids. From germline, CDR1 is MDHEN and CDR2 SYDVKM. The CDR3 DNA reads TGTGCCAGCAGTTTTCTAGCGGTCACATATACGCAGTATTTT. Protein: CASSFLAVTYTQYF.

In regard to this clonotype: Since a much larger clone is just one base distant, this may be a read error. The CDR3: CASVSDDNEKLFF. The CDR3 nucleotides are TGTGCCAGCGTGTCCGACGACAATGAAAAACTGTTTTTT. This chain joins TRBV7-2 and TRBJ1-4; D ambiguous. The germline V and J ends were trimmed by 8 bases and 5 bases, with 12 bases remaining between them. Germline V gene data show CDR1 as SGHTA and CDR2 as FQGNSA. CDR3 length equals 13 residues.

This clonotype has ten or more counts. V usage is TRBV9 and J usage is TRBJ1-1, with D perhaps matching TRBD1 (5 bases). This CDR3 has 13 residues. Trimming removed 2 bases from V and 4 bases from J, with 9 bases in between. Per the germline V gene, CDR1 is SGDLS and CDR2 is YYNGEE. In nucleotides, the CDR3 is TGTGCCAGCAGCGTCGGGGGGTTCACTGAAGCTTTCTTT. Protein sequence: CASSVGGFTEAFF.

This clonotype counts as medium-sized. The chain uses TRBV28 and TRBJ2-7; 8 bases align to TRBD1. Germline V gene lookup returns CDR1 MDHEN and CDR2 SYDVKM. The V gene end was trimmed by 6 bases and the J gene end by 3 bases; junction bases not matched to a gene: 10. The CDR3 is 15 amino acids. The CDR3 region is CASSSGQGRRYEQYF. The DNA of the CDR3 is TGTGCCAGCAGCTCCGGACAGGGTAGACGCTACGAGCAGTACTTC.